The 20 T cell receptor beta chains reported below all come from one sample, sequenced in a study of T cells in Graves' hyperthyroidism and ophthalmopathy. TCR beta CDR3 sequences were amplified from RNA transcripts. The study used the HTBI primer set for a first-round RT-PCR of the TCR CDR3. MiXCR was run by TCRdb on the multiplex PCR reads, yielding one entry per CDR3 protein. The data hold 600,000 or so distinct CDR3 sequences, with 40% to 55% observed a single time. The sample taken for sequencing was peripheral blood or thyroid tissue (not recorded which). The receptors come from a woman aged 18-35 years with Graves' hyperthyroidism.

This chain connects TRBV29-1 to TRBJ1-4; no clear D gene. The CDR3 contains 12 residues. V was clipped by 7 bases and J by 4 bases, with 10 bases between them. Germline CDR1 reads SQVTM; CDR2 reads ANQGSEA. The CDR3 bases are TGCAGCGGGTCGGTGAATAATGAAAAACTGTTTTTT. It specifies CSGSVNNEKLFF.

This chain links TRBV20-1 with TRBJ1-2; a weak D match, TRBD1 (5 bases). The CDR3 is made up of 13 amino acids. Between the trimmed V and J ends, which lost 6 bases and 4 bases, there was a span of 15 bases. Germline CDR1 reads DFQATT; CDR2 reads SNEGSKA (reference sequence). The chain's CDR3 is CSAQPPGLYGYTF. The CDR3 nucleotides are TGCAGTGCCCAGCCCCCGGGACTCTATGGCTACACCTTC.

The CDR3: CATSNGLAGTGELFF. In DNA form, the CDR3 reads TGTGCCACCAGCAACGGACTAGCGGGGACCGGGGAGCTGTTTTTT. J is TRBJ2-2 and V is TRBV15, with TRBD2 matching 12 bases. In germline, CDR1 is LNHNV, CDR2 YYDKDF (reference sequence). Trimming took 4 bases from V and 5 from J; bases not matched to a gene: 2. The CDR3 sequence is 15 residues long. Together with reference TRBV15 and TRBJ2-2, the CDR3 gives the full variable domain: DAMVIQNPRYQVTQFGKPVTLSCSQTLNHNVMYWYQQKSSQAPKLLFHYYDKDFNNEADTPDNFQSRRPNTSFCFLDIRSPGLGDTAMYLCATSNGLAGTGELFFGEGSRLTVL.

This clonotype was recorded a few times. V usage is TRBV6-5 and J usage is TRBJ1-1; unclear D gene. This CDR3 region has 13 residues. The V and J ends lost 5 bases and 1 base respectively, with 8 bases between them. The germline V gene has CDR1 MNHEY and CDR2 SVGAGI. CDR3 amino acids: CASSPTRNTEAFF. CDR3 in DNA: TGTGCCAGCAGTCCTACCAGGAACACTGAAGCTTTCTTT.

The sample holds many counts of this clonotype. This chain links TRBV24-1 with TRBJ2-6; D assignment may be TRBD1 or TRBD2 (5 bases each). Germline CDR1 and CDR2: KGHDR and SFDVKD. The CDR3 has 16 residues. Deletions cut 4 bases from V and 4 bases from J, with 13 bases between. This chain's CDR3 is CATSEPGRPGANVLTF. The CDR3 DNA sequence: TGTGCCACCAGTGAACCAGGGAGACCGGGGGCCAACGTCCTGACTTTC.

This clonotype was seen repeatedly, ten times or more. The chain uses TRBV7-3 and TRBJ1-6, with D perhaps matching TRBD1 (6 bases). In germline, CDR1 is SGHTA, CDR2 FQGTGA. V lost 2 bases and J lost 6, with 11 bases in between. This CDR3 has 15 residues. The CDR3 loop is CASSLGGAGNSPLHF. CDR3 DNA sequence: TGTGCCAGCAGCTTAGGGGGGGCCGGTAATTCACCCCTCCACTTT. Using reference TRBV7-3 and TRBJ1-6 for the parts outside the CDR3, the full variable domain is GAGVSQTPSNKVTEKGKYVELRCDPISGHTALYWYRQSLGQGPEFLIYFQGTGAADDSGLPNDRFFAVRPEGSVSTLKIQRTERGDSAVYLCASSLGGAGNSPLHFGNGTRLTVT.

The DNA of the CDR3 is TGTGCCAGCAGCGCCTGGGGAAGGTCTGGCTACACCTTC. Its translation: CASSAWGRSGYTF. This chain uses TRBV9 with TRBJ1-2, with D hard to call. Germline V gene lookup returns CDR1 SGDLS and CDR2 YYNGEE. Trimming took off 3 bases at V and 7 bases at J, with 13 bases between the two ends. The CDR3 extends over 13 amino acids.

This sequence joins TRBV25-1 and TRBJ2-1; D unclear. V lost 1 base, J lost 2 bases, and 9 bases lay in between. The CDR3 is 15 residues long. CDR1 MGHDK and CDR2 SYGVNS come from the germline V gene. The CDR3 protein is CASSEWSEAYNEQFF. The CDR3 DNA reads TGTGCCAGCAGTGAATGGTCTGAAGCCTACAATGAGCAGTTCTTC.

There are many counts of this clonotype. This sequence joins TRBV7-6 and TRBJ1-1; possible D gene TRBD1, 5 bases. The germline V and J ends were trimmed by 8 bases and 5 bases, with 9 bases remaining between them. This CDR3 is 11 amino acids long. The V gene's germline CDR1 is SGHVS and CDR2 FNYEAQ. CDR3 in DNA: TGTGCCAGCGGGGGGGAGACTGAAGCTTTCTTT. It encodes CASGGETEAFF.

This clonotype was seen repeatedly, ten times or more. The CDR3 region is CASRRGASPLHF. The CDR3 DNA reads TGTGCCAGCCGCAGAGGGGCTTCACCCCTCCACTTT. The rearrangement joins TRBV11-3 to TRBJ1-6; D perhaps matches TRBD1 (5 bases). This CDR3 contains 12 residues. The V gene lost 8 bases and the J gene lost 9 bases, with 11 bases spanning the gap. CDR1 and CDR2 (germline): SGHNT, YENEEA. The entire variable domain, with the rest obtained from reference TRBV11-3 and TRBJ1-6, is as follows: EAGVVQSPRYKIIEKKQPVAFWCNPISGHNTLYWYLQNLGQGPELLIRYENEEAVDDSQLPKDRFSAERLKGVDSTLKIQPAELGDSAVYLCASRRGASPLHFGNGTRLTVT.

This clonotype was found a few times. In nucleotides, the CDR3 is TGTGCCAGCAGTTACAGGGAAAATTCACCCCTCCACTTT. Translated, it gives CASSYRENSPLHF. V gene TRBV6-5 combines with J gene TRBJ1-6; D call uncertain. The CDR3 consists of 13 residues. V was trimmed by 2 bases and J by 7 bases, leaving 6 bases between them. Germline CDR1 reads MNHEY; CDR2 reads SVGAGI.

In this sample, this clonotype turned up a few times. The gene calls are TRBV20-1 and TRBJ1-6; no definite D call. Germline CDR1 DFQATT, CDR2 SNEGSKA (reference sequence). The V end was cut by 1 base, the J end by 10 bases, with 11 bases between. The CDR3 is made up of 13 amino acids. The CDR3: CSARGIIGSPLHF. CDR3 in DNA: TGCAGTGCTAGAGGAATAATAGGGTCACCCCTCCACTTT.

This clonotype was counted many times. The chain joins TRBV7-2 to TRBJ2-7; D ambiguous. The CDR3 length is 12 residues. Trimming cost V 3 bases and J 6 bases, with 9 bases left between them. Germline V gives CDR1 SGHTA, CDR2 FQGNSA. CDR3 sequence: CASSFLSGEQYF. The CDR3, as DNA: TGTGCCAGCAGCTTTCTATCCGGCGAGCAGTACTTC.

Ten or more counts support this clonotype. The J gene is TRBJ1-2, the V gene TRBV29-1; 9 bases line up with TRBD1. The germline V gene encodes CDR1 SQVTM and CDR2 ANQGSEA. The junction had 9 bases not matched to a gene; V was cut back by 6 bases and J by 7 bases. The CDR3 totals 13 residues. DNA of the CDR3: TGCAGCGTGTCTGCCGGACAGGGGTTTGGCTACACCTTC. This sequence encodes CSVSAGQGFGYTF.

With regard to this clonotype: One base away lies a much larger clone, so this may be a sequencing read error. This chain uses TRBV7-3 with TRBJ2-5; unclear D gene. The CDR3 has 13 amino acids. The V end was cut by 0 bases, the J end by 1 base, with 3 bases between. CDR1 and CDR2 (germline): SGHTA, FQGTGA. The CDR3 region has the DNA TGTGCCAGCAGCTTAACCACCCAAGAGACCCAGTACTTC. It is translated as CASSLTTQETQYF.

This clonotype was recorded many times. The rearrangement joins TRBV7-9 to TRBJ2-5; perhaps TRBD2 as D (7 bases). V lost 7 bases to trimming and J lost 5 bases, with 14 bases between them. CDR3 length: 13 amino acids. Germline CDR1 and CDR2: SEHNR and FQNEAQ (reference sequence). CDR3 bases: TGTGCCAGCATCCCGGGGGGCTGGGAGACCCAGTACTTC. Its translation is CASIPGGWETQYF.

On this clonotype: Its ends do not fully match the called genes, so a read error is possible. V and J are TRBV10-3 and TRBJ1-2; no clear D. CDR3 length: 11 amino acids. Germline V gene sequence: CDR1 ENHRY, CDR2 SYGVKD. The CDR3 is CASSYGSGYTF. The CDR3 DNA sequence: TGTGCCAGCAGTTACGGTAGTGGCTACACCTTC.

This clonotype turned up a few times. The chain couples TRBV7-6 to TRBJ2-7; weak D call: TRBD1 (5 bases). The V and J ends lost 5 bases and 3 bases respectively, with 14 bases between them. The CDR3 sequence is 14 residues long. Germline V gene data show CDR1 as SGHVS and CDR2 as FNYEAQ. The DNA for the CDR3 is TGTGCCAGCAGCCTATCCAGGGATCTCTACGAGCAGTACTTC. Encoded protein: CASSLSRDLYEQYF.

This clonotype showed up just a few times. CDR3 sequence reads: CASSQGLGWSPLHF. The CDR3 DNA reads TGTGCCAGCAGCCAAGGTCTAGGGTGGTCACCCCTCCACTTT. The rearrangement joins TRBV14 to TRBJ1-6, with D uncertain. With 1 base removed from V and 10 bases from J, the gap between germline ends came to 11 bases. CDR1 is SGHDN and CDR2 is FVKESK in the germline V gene. The CDR3 runs 14 residues.

This chain uses TRBV24-1 with TRBJ2-5, with 9 nucleotides matching TRBD1. The V and J ends lost 9 bases and 9 bases, in that order; junction bases with no gene match: 7. Germline V CDR1 and CDR2: KGHDR, SFDVKD. The CDR3 has 12 residues. CDR3 DNA: TGTGCCACCCAACAGGGGGCTCAGCCCCAGTACTTC. As protein: CATQQGAQPQYF.